One and the same sample provided the 16 T cell receptor beta chains below, sequenced in a study of blood T cell repertoires in COVID-19. The assay was immunoSEQ multiplex PCR, and TCRdb's table has in-frame clones only and misses some. The sample contains 400,000 to 550,000 clones, 80% to 90% of which appear only once. Source material: peripheral blood. These receptors came from a woman under 40 with acute or convalescent COVID-19.

Note on this clone: Other nucleotide sequences from this sample produce the same CDR3. The rearrangement links TRBV6-5 to TRBJ1-5, with 7 bases matching TRBD1. The germline CDR1 and CDR2 sequences are MNHEY and SVGAGI. With 5 bases clipped from V and 2 bases from J, the junction kept 3 bases outside the gene matches. The CDR3 has 14 residues. CDR3 residues: CASSTDRGNQPQHF. In nucleotides, the CDR3 is TGTGCCAGCAGTACCGACAGGGGCAATCAGCCCCAGCATTTT.

J is TRBJ2-5 and V is TRBV5-4; D might be TRBD2 (7 bases). Trimming pared 0 bases from V and 0 bases from J, leaving 15 bases between. The CDR3 length is 17 residues. The germline V gene has CDR1 SGHNT and CDR2 YYREEE (reference sequence). Here the CDR3 DNA reads TGTGCCAGCAGCTTGGTCTTTCGGGGGGCTTACCAAGAGACCCAGTACTTC. The encoded protein is CASSLVFRGAYQETQYF.

The rearrangement joins TRBV28 to TRBJ2-5, with D tentatively TRBD2 (6 bases). There are 19 residues in the CDR3. Germline V gene sequence: CDR1 MDHEN, CDR2 SYDVKM. Trimming cost V 2 bases and J 7 bases, with 29 bases left between them. CDR3 region: CASSLTPRGRVGHGGTQYF. CDR3 DNA sequence: TGTGCCAGCAGTTTAACGCCTCGAGGCAGGGTAGGGCACGGGGGGACCCAGTACTTC.

V usage is TRBV7-9 and J usage is TRBJ2-1; TRBD2 might be the D (5 bases). The CDR3 has 11 residues. Trimming cost V 7 bases and J 9 bases, with 10 bases left between them. Germline CDR1 and CDR2: SEHNR and FQNEAQ (reference sequence). The CDR3 here is CASIGEGEQFF. The DNA for the CDR3 is TGTGCCAGCATCGGAGAGGGTGAGCAGTTCTTC.

The chain carries TRBV15 and TRBJ1-1, with D possibly being TRBD1 (5 bases). V dropped 3 bases and J dropped 0 bases, with 5 bases sitting between them. CDR3 size: 13 residues. Germline V gene lookup returns CDR1 LNHNV and CDR2 YYDKDF (reference sequence). This CDR3 reads CATSSRVNTEAFF. The CDR3 DNA sequence: TGTGCCACCAGCAGCAGGGTGAACACTGAAGCTTTCTTT.

The chain links TRBV23-1 to TRBJ1-5; D is uncertain. TRBV23-1 counts as an open reading frame of uncertain function. The CDR3 contains 10 residues. The germline V and J ends were trimmed by 8 bases and 8 bases, with 7 bases remaining between them. CDR3 sequence (DNA): TGCGCCAGCCTACCGAAGCCCCAGCATTTT. It translates to CASLPKPQHF.

The V call is TRBV12-3 or TRBV12-4, the J call TRBJ2-5; D gene ambiguous. The CDR3 sequence is 13 residues long. V lost 1 base and J lost 5, with 8 bases in between. CDR3: CASSLVAGETQYF. The CDR3 region has the DNA TGTGCCAGCAGTTTAGTGGCAGGCGAGACCCAGTACTTC.

The chain has TRBV10-3 and TRBJ1-3; 7 nucleotides match TRBD1. The CDR3 length is 14 residues. Germline trimming cut 3 bases from V and 3 bases from J; bases unmatched to any gene: 2. Germline V gene sequence: CDR1 ENHRY, CDR2 SYGVKD. The CDR3 sequence: CAISEGTVGNTIYF. The CDR3 nucleotides read TGTGCCATCAGTGAAGGGACAGTTGGAAACACCATATATTTT.

This sequence joins TRBV7-3 and TRBJ1-2, with D perhaps matching TRBD1 (6 bases). V was shortened by 5 bases and J by 3 bases, with 13 bases between the two germline ends. CDR1 and CDR2 (germline): SGHTA, FQGTGA. The CDR3 runs to 14 residues. The CDR3 region has the DNA TGTGCCAGCAGCCCAACTGCAGGGGACTATGGCTACACCTTC. Protein: CASSPTAGDYGYTF.

The V and J genes are TRBV15 and TRBJ2-1; D not resolved. Trimming pared 0 bases from V and 4 bases from J, leaving 10 bases between. CDR1 is LNHNV, CDR2 YYDKDF, per germline (reference sequence). The CDR3 covers 15 residues. For the CDR3, the DNA is TGTGCCACCAGCAGAGATTACTCCGCTTACAATGAGCAGTTCTTC. As protein: CATSRDYSAYNEQFF.

The CDR3 DNA is TGTGCCAGCAGCTTTGTCGCGGGGGGGCCATCGTATGAGCAGTTCTTC. This translates into CASSFVAGGPSYEQFF. The J gene is TRBJ2-1, the V gene TRBV11-2; 9 nucleotides match TRBD2. CDR1 is SGHAT and CDR2 is FQNNGV in the germline V gene. CDR3 length equals 16 residues. V lost 3 bases and J lost 8; bases outside the gene matches: 11.

This chain joins TRBV27 and TRBJ2-1; D is possibly TRBD2 (7 bases). With 6 bases removed from V and 3 bases from J, the gap between germline ends came to 15 bases. The CDR3 runs to 15 residues. CDR1 is MNHEY, CDR2 SMNVEV, per germline (reference sequence). CDR3 loop: CASSIQGGGYNEQFF. CDR3 coding DNA: TGTGCCAGCAGCATACAGGGAGGGGGCTACAATGAGCAGTTCTTC.

The rearrangement joins TRBV5-6 to TRBJ1-1, with D perhaps matching TRBD1 (5 bases). The germline gives CDR1 SGHDT, CDR2 YYEEEE. There are 17 residues in the CDR3. Trimming took 0 bases from V and 4 from J, leaving 19 bases between them. CDR3 sequence reads: CASSLELRSGQPTEAFF. The CDR3 DNA reads TGTGCCAGCAGCTTGGAGTTACGGTCTGGACAACCCACTGAAGCTTTCTTT.

V gene TRBV19 combines with J gene TRBJ1-1, with a weak D call TRBD1 (5 bases). Trimming cost V 7 bases and J 6 bases, with 24 bases left between them. CDR3 length: 16 residues. The V gene's germline CDR1 is LNHDA and CDR2 SQIVND (reference sequence). The CDR3 region is CASTTPQGFGSAEAFF. The CDR3 region has the DNA TGTGCCAGTACCACCCCTCAGGGTTTTGGCTCGGCTGAAGCTTTCTTT.

The rearrangement links TRBV11-2 to TRBJ2-5, with D possibly matching TRBD2 (5 bases). CDR3 length: 11 residues. Trimming left V 5 bases short and J 5 bases short, with 6 bases between. Germline V CDR1 and CDR2: SGHAT, FQNNGV. For the CDR3, the DNA is TGTGCCAGCAGCCCGGGGGAGACCCAGTACTTC. Protein: CASSPGETQYF. Supplemented by reference TRBV11-2 and TRBJ2-5, the full variable domain reads EAGVAQSPRYKIIEKRQSVAFWCNPISGHATLYWYQQILGQGPKLLIQFQNNGVVDDSQLPKDRFSAERLKGVDSTLKIQPAKLEDSAVYLCASSPGETQYFGPGTRLLVL.

This chain uses TRBV19 with TRBJ2-7, with 10 positions matching TRBD1. V lost 4 bases to trimming and J lost 4 bases; unmatched junction nucleotides: 7. The length of the CDR3 is 15 residues. The germline CDR1 and CDR2 sequences are LNHDA and SQIVND (reference sequence). The CDR3 loop is CASSKGDRGVYEQYF. In nucleotides, the CDR3 is TGTGCCAGTAGTAAGGGGGACAGGGGAGTATACGAGCAGTACTTC.